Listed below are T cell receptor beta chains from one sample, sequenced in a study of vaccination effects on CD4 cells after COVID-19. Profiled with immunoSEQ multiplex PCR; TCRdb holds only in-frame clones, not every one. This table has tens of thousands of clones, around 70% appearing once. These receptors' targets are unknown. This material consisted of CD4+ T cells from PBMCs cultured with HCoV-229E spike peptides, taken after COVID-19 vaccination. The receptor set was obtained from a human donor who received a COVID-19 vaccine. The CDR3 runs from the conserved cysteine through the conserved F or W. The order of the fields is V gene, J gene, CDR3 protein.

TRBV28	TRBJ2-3	CASRTSGGITDTQYF
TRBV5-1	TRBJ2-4	CASSLAGLAKNIQYF
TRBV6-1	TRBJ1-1	CASSDTGQRNTEAFF
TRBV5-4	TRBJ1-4	CASSLGLGQNNEKLFF
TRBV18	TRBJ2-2	CASSPRSDRVNTGELFF
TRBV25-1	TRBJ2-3	CASSNTGGTDTQYF
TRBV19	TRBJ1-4	CASSILNGVAIEKLFF
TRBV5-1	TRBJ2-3	CASSSLAGGFSDTQYF
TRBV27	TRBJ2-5	CASRGTAKETQYF
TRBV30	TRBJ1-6	CAWSVDRRNSPLHF
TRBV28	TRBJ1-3	CASKGQGNTIYF
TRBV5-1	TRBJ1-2	CASSRPGQGFHGYTF
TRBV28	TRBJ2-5	CASSLLPRPEETQYF
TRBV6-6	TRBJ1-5	CASSPRAGSNQPQHF
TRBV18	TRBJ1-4	CASSPRRDRGKEKLFF
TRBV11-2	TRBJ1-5	CATSGTTHSNQPQHF
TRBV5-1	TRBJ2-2	CASANDAGVTGELFF
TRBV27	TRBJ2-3	CASRARTDTQYF
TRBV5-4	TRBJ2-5	CASSLTSGGAILQETQYF
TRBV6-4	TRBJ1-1	CASSAEQGARTEAFF
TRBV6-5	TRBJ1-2	CASRAGQGGGYTF
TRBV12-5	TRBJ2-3	CASGPDRASDTQYF
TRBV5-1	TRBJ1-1	CASSLRTGGETEAFF
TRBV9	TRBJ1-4	CASSAGQGNEKLFF
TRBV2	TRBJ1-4	CASRPQWTNEKLFF
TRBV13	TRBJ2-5	CASSLQGIPETQYF
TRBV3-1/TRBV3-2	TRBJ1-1	CASSQDVQPMPDQNTEAFF
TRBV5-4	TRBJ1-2	CASSWGDRDLNYGYTF
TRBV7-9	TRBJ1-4	CANSPREGREKLFF
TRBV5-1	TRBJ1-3	CASARNSGNTIYF
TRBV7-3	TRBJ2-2	CASSLMAGGNTGELFF
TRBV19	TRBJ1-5	CASSLSPFGDQPQHF
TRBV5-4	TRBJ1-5	CASSPQPNQPQHF
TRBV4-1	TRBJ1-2	CASSQVYQGTGGNGYTF
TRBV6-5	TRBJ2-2	CASKNRANTGELFF
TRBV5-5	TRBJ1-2	CASSQTNTGGNSYTF
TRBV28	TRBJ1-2	CASKGGLLGYTF
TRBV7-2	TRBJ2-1	CASSLAAGQGAYEQFF
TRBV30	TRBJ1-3	CAWSVGNSGNTIYF
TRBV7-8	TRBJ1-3	CASSLREGRGLGNTIYF
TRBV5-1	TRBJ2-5	CASSPGRNEETQYF
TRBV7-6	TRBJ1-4	CASSPRPGDRGIVRSTNEKLFF
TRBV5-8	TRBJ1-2	CASSLLGTSNYGYTF
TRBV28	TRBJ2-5	CASILGTARETQYF
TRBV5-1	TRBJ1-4	CASSDGTATNEKLFF
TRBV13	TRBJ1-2	CASSLFRDRYYGYTF
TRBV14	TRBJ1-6	CASSQSGNSPLHF